This TCR beta chain comes out of a study of technical replicates of blood from a handful of donors. The CDR3 is 13 amino acids. The germline V gene encodes CDR1 SGHTA and CDR2 FQGNSA. Trimming took off 5 bases at V and 2 bases at J, with 10 bases between the two ends. This clone was seen more than once but under ten times. Sequencing used immunoSEQ multiplex PCR; TCRdb keeps in-frame clones, though not all of them. The repertoire consists of nearly 80,000 clones, with more than 85% occurring once and the leading ten covering about 0.41%. The source material was T cells isolated from PBMCs. This chain links TRBV7-2 with TRBJ2-7; the D is unclear. This TCR was sampled from a human donor in good health. The CDR3 loop is CASSPRKPYEQYF. For the CDR3, the DNA is TGTGCCAGCAGCCCGCGAAAGCCCTACGAGCAGTACTTC.